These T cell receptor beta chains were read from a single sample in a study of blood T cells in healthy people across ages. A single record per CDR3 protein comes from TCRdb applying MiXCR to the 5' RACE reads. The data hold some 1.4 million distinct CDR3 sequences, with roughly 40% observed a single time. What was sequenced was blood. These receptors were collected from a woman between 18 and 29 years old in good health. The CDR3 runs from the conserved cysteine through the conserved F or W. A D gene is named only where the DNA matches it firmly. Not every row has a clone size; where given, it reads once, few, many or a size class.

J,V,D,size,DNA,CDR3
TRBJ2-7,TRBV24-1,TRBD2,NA,TGTGCCACCAGTGATGGGACTAGATACGAGCAGTACTTC,CATSDGTRYEQYF
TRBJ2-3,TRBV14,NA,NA,TGTGCCAGCAGCCTTGGGCGGACAGCGCTTTCCGATACGCAGTATTTT,CASSLGRTALSDTQYF
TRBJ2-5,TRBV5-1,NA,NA,TGCGCCAGCAGCTTAGGAGGGATCAGTGATCAAGAGACCCAGTACTTC,CASSLGGISDQETQYF
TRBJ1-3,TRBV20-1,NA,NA,TGCAGTGCTAGAACGGACTCTGGAAACACCATATATTTT,CSARTDSGNTIYF
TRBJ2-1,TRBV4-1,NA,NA,TGCGCCAGCAGCCAAGTTCAACGGGAGTGGCAGAACAATGAGCAGTTCTTC,CASSQVQREWQNNEQFF
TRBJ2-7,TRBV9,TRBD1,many,TGTGCCAGCAGTCCACAGGGGGGCGAGCAGTACTTC,CASSPQGGEQYF
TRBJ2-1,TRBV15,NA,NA,TGTGCCACCAGCAGAGATTTCAGGACGGGTGAGCAGTTCTTC,CATSRDFRTGEQFF
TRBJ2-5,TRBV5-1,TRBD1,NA,TGCGCCAGCAGCTTCGGACAGGCGGGAGAGACCCAGTACTTC,CASSFGQAGETQYF
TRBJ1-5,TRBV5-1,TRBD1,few,TGCGCCAGCAGAATGACAGGGGCAGGCAATCAGCCCCAGCATTTT,CASRMTGAGNQPQHF
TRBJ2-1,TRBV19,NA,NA,TGTGCCAGTAGTATCAGCCCGTACAATGAGCAGTTCTTC,CASSISPYNEQFF
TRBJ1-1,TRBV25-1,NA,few,TGTGCCAGCAGTGACCCCGGGACACCGAACACTGAAGCTTTCTTT,CASSDPGTPNTEAFF
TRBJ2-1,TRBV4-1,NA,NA,TGCGCCAGCAGCCAAGATGGTCACCAATTCAGGAACAATGAGCAGTTCTTC,CASSQDGHQFRNNEQFF
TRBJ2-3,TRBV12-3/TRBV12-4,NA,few,TGTGCCAGCAGTCCTCAGGACAGCTCAGATACGCAGTATTTT,CASSPQDSSDTQYF
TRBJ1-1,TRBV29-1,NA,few,TGCAGCCCCTCATCGAACACTGAAGCTTTCTTT,CSPSSNTEAFF
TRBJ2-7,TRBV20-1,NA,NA,TGCAGTGCTAGCCCACCCTCGACAGGGAGGTCCTACGAGCAGTACTTC,CSASPPSTGRSYEQYF
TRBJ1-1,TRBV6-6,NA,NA,TGTGCCAGCAGTTGGACGGGGGGCACTGAAGCTTTCTTT,CASSWTGGTEAFF
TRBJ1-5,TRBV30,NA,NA,TGTGCCTGGAGCGGTAAGGGAAAAAGCAATCAGCCCCAGCATTTT,CAWSGKGKSNQPQHF
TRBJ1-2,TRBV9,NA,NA,TGTGCCAGCAGCCCACCGGGGTCGGGGAACCTCTATGGCTACACCTTC,CASSPPGSGNLYGYTF
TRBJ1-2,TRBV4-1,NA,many,TGTGCCAGCAGCCAAGATCTGGGGGGCGGCTATGGCTACACCTTC,CASSQDLGGGYGYTF
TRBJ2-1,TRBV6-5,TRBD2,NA,TGTGCCAGCAGTTACGGCGGGAGGGTAACCTACAATGAGCAGTTCTTC,CASSYGGRVTYNEQFF
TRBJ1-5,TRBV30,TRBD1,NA,TGTGCCTGGAGTGGGGGGACAGTCGGGGGTCAGCCCCAGCATTTT,CAWSGGTVGGQPQHF
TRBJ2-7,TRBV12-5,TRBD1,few,TGTGCTAGTGGTTTGGCGATCCCGGGACAGGGGGCCCACGAGCAGTACTTC,CASGLAIPGQGAHEQYF
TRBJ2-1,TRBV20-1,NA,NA,TGCAGTGCTAGAGATCCGCGTGAGCAGTTCTTC,CSARDPREQFF
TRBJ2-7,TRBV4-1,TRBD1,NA,TGCGCCAGCAGCCAAGGGGCCGGGACAGGGGTCTCCGAGCAGTACTTC,CASSQGAGTGVSEQYF